The 6 T cell receptor beta chains below were found in one sample sequenced in a study of spatial heterogeneity in lung cancer (dated by TCRdb to the late 2010s). Antigens for these TCRs are unknown. What this sample's time point label stands for: sample taken at primary tumor resection. The library was obtained by 5' RACE. TCRdb shows the sequencer as NextSeq 500. The raw public data were reprocessed by TCRdb itself: fastp quality trimming at Q25, MiXCR clonotype calling, in-frame beta chains only. Rows with a matching CDR3 protein are joined into one entry that keeps the most common DNA and genes. This sample gives approximately 21,000 distinct CDR3 sequences in total; 5% to 7% of them show up just once. About 9.4% of the sample belongs to the ten largest clones. Results the study describes overall, beyond this receptor: A correlation was observed between the number of expanded intratumoral alpha and beta TCRs and the tumor nonsynonymous mutation count.

Sequences were derived from lung tumor tissue, sampled at surgery. These receptors all stem from a male donor with early-stage non-small cell lung cancer.

There are many counts of this clonotype. V and J are TRBV20-1 and TRBJ2-7; 10 bases map to TRBD2. CDR1 and CDR2 from the germline V gene are DFQATT and SNEGSKA (reference sequence). This CDR3 is 15 amino acids long. The V segment lost 0 bases and the J segment 1 base; nucleotides outside the gene matches: 3. CDR3 nucleotide sequence: TGCAGTGCTAGAGATTTGGGACTAGCGTCCTACGAGCAGTACTTC. It encodes CSARDLGLASYEQYF.

CDR3 DNA: TGTGCCAGCAGCGCCAGACTAGCGGCGGCTAGCACAGATACGCAGTATTTT. Its translation: CASSARLAAASTDTQYF. The chain is built from TRBV7-8 and TRBJ2-3; 9 bases map to TRBD2. The CDR3 has 17 amino acids. V shed 5 bases, J shed 0 bases, and the junction held 9 bases outside the gene matches. Germline assignment: CDR1 SGHVS and CDR2 FQNEAQ.

In this sample, this clonotype turned up many times. The chain carries TRBV5-1 and TRBJ2-7; TRBD1 might be the D (6 bases). The V gene lost 4 bases and the J gene lost 3 bases, with 17 bases spanning the gap. This CDR3 comprises 15 residues. Germline V gene sequence: CDR1 SGHRS, CDR2 YFSETQ. The CDR3, as DNA: TGCGCCAGCAGCCCCCGTCGGGCAGGGGACTACGAGCAGTACTTC. The encoded protein is CASSPRRAGDYEQYF.

This clonotype was detected ten times or more. The rearrangement links TRBV2 to TRBJ1-5; weak D call: TRBD1 (5 bases). Germline V lookup: CDR1 SNHLY, CDR2 FYNNEI. Trimming took off 5 bases at V and 0 bases at J, with 17 bases between the two ends. The CDR3 extends over 17 amino acids. The CDR3 is CASSRDYGRHSNQPQHF. The CDR3 bases are TGTGCCAGCAGTCGGGACTACGGTCGGCATAGCAATCAGCCCCAGCATTTT.

This clonotype was counted at least ten times. The chain combines TRBV5-6 with TRBJ2-1, with TRBD1 identical over 8 bases. CDR1 and CDR2 (germline): SGHDT, YYEEEE. V shed 6 bases, J shed 9 bases, and the junction held 8 bases outside the gene matches. This CDR3 spans 13 amino acids. CDR3 residues: CASTVDRVGEQFF. Written as DNA, the CDR3 is TGTGCCAGCACCGTGGACAGGGTGGGTGAGCAGTTCTTC.

This clonotype is medium-sized within its sample. The V call is TRBV27, the J call TRBJ2-5; the D gene is possibly TRBD2 (6 bases). Deletions cut 3 bases from V and 6 bases from J, with 11 bases between. The CDR3 has 13 residues. Germline CDR1 MNHEY, CDR2 SMNVEV (reference sequence). CDR3 residues: CASSFPGGKTQYF. DNA for the CDR3: TGTGCCAGCAGTTTCCCCGGCGGGAAGACCCAGTACTTC.